This TCR beta chain came from a study of T cell responses to AZD1222 COVID-19 vaccine. The assay was immunoSEQ multiplex PCR, and TCRdb's table has in-frame clones only and misses some. The sample lists more than 65,000 clones, 80% to 90% occurring once. Notes on this clone: Its target is unknown.

Regarding the study as a whole: In the spike-specific TCR repertoire, nearly half reportedly target unmutated variant regions.

Sequences were derived from peripheral blood, sampled on day 0 of AZD1222 vaccination. This receptor was identified in an adult in good health.

CDR3 in DNA: TGTGCCAGTACCTGGGCGAACACCGGGGAGCTGTTTTTT. Translated, it gives CASTWANTGELFF. This chain connects TRBV19 to TRBJ2-2; D gene uncertain. The CDR3 covers 13 residues. V lost 7 bases, J lost 0 bases, and 6 bases lay in between. Germline V gene data show CDR1 as LNHDA and CDR2 as SQIVND (reference sequence).